These T cell receptor beta chains were read from a single sample in a study of beta chain features in type 1 diabetes. Measured with immunoSEQ multiplex PCR; TCRdb has only the in-frame clones, and not every one. This sample has some 220,000 clones, with 11% found just once. Sequenced material: central memory CD4+ T cells from blood. The receptors shown here come from a man aged 18 to 30 in good health. Each CDR3 is given with its conserved first and last residue. The D gene is left open where the match is weak. Clone size is not always given. Where it is, it says once, few, many or a class for expanded clones.

j_gene	d_gene	abundance	v_gene	CDR3aa	CDR3nt
TRBJ2-1	NA	NA	TRBV7-9	CASSFTQFAGEQFF	TGTGCCAGCAGCTTTACCCAGTTCGCTGGTGAGCAGTTCTTC
TRBJ2-5	NA	NA	TRBV6-5	CASSLGGQSQETQYF	TGTGCCAGCAGTTTGGGCGGACAGTCCCAAGAGACCCAGTACTTC
TRBJ2-7	NA	NA	TRBV6-5	CASRVLQAREQYF	TGTGCCAGCAGAGTACTACAGGCGCGCGAGCAGTACTTC
TRBJ2-1	NA	NA	TRBV15	CATSRDPYRSNEQFF	TGTGCCACCAGCAGAGATCCGTACAGGAGCAATGAGCAGTTCTTC
TRBJ2-6	NA	few	TRBV7-2	CASSLPNSGANVLTF	TGTGCCAGCAGCCTCCCGAACTCTGGGGCCAACGTCCTGACTTTC
TRBJ2-1	NA	few	TRBV25-1	CASSTGSYNEQFF	TGTGCCAGCAGTACAGGCTCCTACAATGAGCAGTTCTTC
TRBJ2-4	NA	NA	TRBV28	CASSRGTLAKNIQYF	TGTGCCAGCAGTCGGGGGACCTTAGCCAAAAACATTCAGTACTTC
TRBJ2-5	TRBD2	NA	TRBV7-2	CASSLQASGQETQYF	TGTGCCAGCAGCTTACAGGCTAGCGGACAAGAGACCCAGTACTTC
TRBJ2-1	NA	many	TRBV30	CAWSFGGYEQFF	TGTGCCTGGAGTTTTGGGGGTTATGAGCAGTTCTTC
TRBJ1-5	NA	NA	TRBV5-1	CASSLGGYSNQPQHF	TGCGCCAGCAGCTTGGGCGGGTATAGCAATCAGCCCCAGCATTTT
TRBJ1-5	NA	few	TRBV6-6	CASIEGSNQPQHF	TGTGCCAGCATTGAGGGGAGCAATCAGCCCCAGCATTTT
TRBJ2-3	NA	NA	TRBV29-1	CSVGKGNTQYF	TGCAGCGTTGGCAAGGGAAATACGCAGTATTTT
TRBJ2-1	NA	few	TRBV5-5	CASSLAGNLYNEQFF	TGTGCCAGCAGCTTGGCGGGAAACCTTTACAATGAGCAGTTCTTC
TRBJ2-5	NA	NA	TRBV5-1	CASSLDLETQYF	TGCGCCAGCAGCTTGGATCTTGAGACCCAGTACTTC
TRBJ2-7	TRBD2	NA	TRBV7-2	CASSAREAPSRQYF	TGTGCCAGCAGCGCCCGGGAGGCCCCCTCCCGGCAGTACTTC
TRBJ1-4	NA	few	TRBV5-1	CASRPAIVEKLFF	TGCGCCAGCAGGCCGGCGATAGTAGAAAAACTGTTTTTT
TRBJ2-3	NA	many	TRBV30	CAWSGSGIPFSTDTQYF	TGTGCCTGGAGTGGTTCCGGGATTCCTTTCTCCACAGATACGCAGTATTTT
TRBJ2-5	TRBD1	few	TRBV16	CASSQATGVGETQYF	TGTGCCAGCAGCCAAGCGACAGGGGTTGGGGAGACCCAGTACTTC
TRBJ2-2	NA	NA	TRBV14	CASSYTGALYTGELFF	TGTGCCAGCAGCTACACGGGAGCACTCTACACCGGGGAGCTGTTTTTT
TRBJ2-3	NA	NA	TRBV29-1	CSIGPSPDTQYF	TGCAGCATAGGACCCAGTCCAGATACGCAGTATTTT
TRBJ2-7	TRBD1	NA	TRBV6-5	CASSWTGGAGEQYF	TGTGCCAGCAGTTGGACAGGGGGTGCCGGCGAGCAGTACTTC
TRBJ1-1	NA	many	TRBV21-1	CATPGSEAFF	TGTGCCACTCCCGGGAGTGAAGCTTTCTTT
TRBJ2-1	NA	NA	TRBV7-2	CASSLIPPPNSYNEQFF	TGTGCCAGCAGCTTAATACCCCCACCTAACTCCTACAATGAGCAGTTCTTC
TRBJ1-2	NA	NA	TRBV4-2	CASSPQGNDYGYTF	TGTGCCAGCAGCCCCCAGGGGAATGACTATGGCTACACCTTC
TRBJ2-1	TRBD2	NA	TRBV5-4	CASSARLAGAGEQFF	TGTGCCAGCAGCGCTAGACTAGCGGGAGCGGGTGAGCAGTTCTTC
TRBJ2-3	NA	few	TRBV7-6	CASSLGGGADTQYF	TGTGCCAGCAGCTTAGGGGGAGGCGCAGATACGCAGTATTTT
TRBJ2-7	TRBD2	many	TRBV4-2	CASSQETSGRDEQYF	TGTGCCAGCAGCCAGGAGACTAGCGGGAGGGACGAGCAGTACTTC
TRBJ1-1	NA	few	TRBV19	CASRGGLEDTEAFF	TGTGCCAGCCGAGGAGGGTTGGAGGACACTGAAGCTTTCTTT
TRBJ2-7	TRBD2	NA	TRBV19	CASSSGGTSSYEQYF	TGTGCCAGTAGCTCGGGGGGAACGAGCTCCTACGAGCAGTACTTC
TRBJ1-1	NA	few	TRBV9	CASTTTGQGEAFF	TGTGCCAGCACCACTACCGGGCAGGGTGAAGCTTTCTTT
TRBJ1-1	NA	few	TRBV4-3	CASSRTDSFTEAFF	TGCGCCAGCAGCCGAACCGACAGCTTCACTGAAGCTTTCTTT
TRBJ2-3	NA	NA	TRBV11-2	CASSLSGVRTDTQYF	TGTGCCAGCAGCTTATCCGGGGTACGCACAGATACGCAGTATTTT
TRBJ2-1	NA	many	TRBV14	CASSQVRRSYNEQFF	TGTGCCAGCAGCCAAGTAAGGCGCTCCTACAATGAGCAGTTCTTC
TRBJ2-3	NA	NA	TRBV7-2	CASSLTRSTDTQYF	TGTGCCAGCAGCCTTACTAGAAGCACAGATACGCAGTATTTT
TRBJ1-1	NA	few	TRBV7-9	CASSLEGGNTEAFF	TGTGCCAGCAGCTTAGAGGGGGGGAACACTGAAGCTTTCTTT
TRBJ2-5	NA	few	TRBV5-4	CASSMERRETQYF	TGTGCCAGCAGCATGGAGAGGAGAGAGACCCAGTACTTC
TRBJ2-6	NA	NA	TRBV2	CASISESGANVLTF	TGTGCCAGCATCTCTGAGTCTGGGGCCAACGTCCTGACTTTC
TRBJ2-5	NA	many	TRBV5-1	CASNLQGGQETQYF	TGCGCCAGCAACCTGCAGGGAGGCCAAGAGACCCAGTACTTC
TRBJ2-3	NA	NA	TRBV7-2	CASTPGGGSTDTQYF	TGTGCCAGCACTCCTGGTGGGGGTAGCACAGATACGCAGTATTTT
TRBJ1-1	NA	NA	TRBV28	CASIKSRAEAFF	TGTGCCAGCATCAAAAGTCGTGCTGAAGCTTTCTTT
TRBJ1-5	NA	NA	TRBV6-5	CASSRGMRDQPQHF	TGTGCCAGCAGTCGGGGGATGAGGGATCAGCCCCAGCATTTT
TRBJ2-5	NA	NA	TRBV9	CASNREGLSWETQYF	TGTGCCAGCAATAGGGAAGGGCTATCATGGGAGACCCAGTACTTC
TRBJ2-7	NA	NA	TRBV18	CASSPAGRVYEQYF	TGTGCCAGCTCACCAGCGGGTAGGGTATACGAGCAGTACTTC
TRBJ1-2	NA	NA	TRBV10-3	CAITSSSNYGYTF	TGTGCCATCACTTCTAGCAGTAACTATGGCTACACCTTC
TRBJ2-4	NA	few	TRBV27	CASWWKAVKNIQYF	TGTGCCAGCTGGTGGAAAGCGGTCAAAAACATTCAGTACTTC
TRBJ1-1	NA	few	TRBV30	CAWSVGTEAFF	TGTGCCTGGAGTGTAGGCACTGAAGCTTTCTTT
TRBJ1-1	NA	NA	TRBV21-1	CASSNYRTGSEAFF	TGTGCCAGCAGCAATTACAGGACAGGTTCTGAAGCTTTCTTT
TRBJ2-7	TRBD2	few	TRBV27	CASSSASGRKSYEQYF	TGTGCCAGCAGTTCGGCTAGCGGGAGAAAATCCTACGAGCAGTACTTC
TRBJ2-1	TRBD1	NA	TRBV18	CASSADRPPYNEQFF	TGTGCCAGCTCAGCGGACAGGCCGCCCTACAATGAGCAGTTCTTC
TRBJ2-2	NA	NA	TRBV29-1	CSAQKGGNTGELFF	TGCAGCGCCCAGAAGGGGGGCAACACCGGGGAGCTGTTTTTT
TRBJ2-3	NA	NA	TRBV7-3	CASSLTGEIFGDTQYF	TGTGCCAGCAGCTTAACCGGGGAGATCTTTGGAGATACGCAGTATTTT
TRBJ2-7	TRBD2	NA	TRBV28	CASSSPGTGGYEQYF	TGTGCCAGCAGTTCCCCCGGGACGGGGGGCTACGAGCAGTACTTC
TRBJ2-2	NA	few	TRBV10-3	CAISESEVGTGELFF	TGTGCCATCAGTGAGAGCGAGGTCGGTACCGGGGAGCTGTTTTTT
TRBJ1-1	NA	few	TRBV30	CAWSTGRTEAFF	TGTGCCTGGAGTACAGGGAGAACTGAAGCTTTCTTT
TRBJ2-7	NA	few	TRBV27	CASRGQFSYEQYF	TGTGCCAGCAGAGGACAGTTCTCCTACGAGCAGTACTTC
TRBJ1-1	TRBD1	NA	TRBV7-6	CASSWGQTNTEAFF	TGTGCCAGCAGCTGGGGACAGACGAACACTGAAGCTTTCTTT
TRBJ2-7	NA	NA	TRBV30	CAWSRTVPYEQYF	TGTGCCTGGAGTCGGACAGTACCCTACGAGCAGTACTTC
TRBJ1-2	NA	few	TRBV30	CAWSRRDGYTF	TGTGCCTGGAGCCGTAGGGATGGCTACACCTTC
TRBJ2-1	TRBD2	few	TRBV30	CALASGRASYNEQFF	TGTGCCTTGGCGAGCGGGAGGGCCTCCTACAATGAGCAGTTCTTC